This T cell receptor (beta chain) was captured in a study of blood T cell repertoires in COVID-19. Produced via immunoSEQ multiplex PCR; TCRdb's table is partial and in-frame only. The sample yields roughly 180,000 clones, roughly 84% seen once. The CDR3 loop spans 14 amino acids. Germline loops: CDR1 WNHNN, CDR2 SYGVQD (reference sequence). Unmatched junction bases numbered 6, after V lost 5 bases and J lost 5 bases. The origin of this receptor is a woman between 45 and 60 years old with COVID-19, enrolled during active disease. The genes are TRBV10-1 and TRBJ1-1; 9 bases line up with TRBD1. Sequenced: peripheral blood. Here the CDR3 DNA reads TGCGCCAGCAGTTTGGACAGGGGAGGGACTGAAGCTTTCTTT. This gives the protein CASSLDRGGTEAFF.